This TCR beta chain was captured in a study of T cell responses to AZD1222 COVID-19 vaccine. Trimming removed 6 bases from V and 7 bases from J, with 19 bases in between. The CDR3 has 14 amino acids. Germline CDR1 reads SGHTA; CDR2 reads FQGNSA. TCRdb's table, derived via immunoSEQ multiplex PCR, lists solely in-frame clones and lacks some. The table records around 140,000 clones, about nine tenths of them present only once. The TCR was taken from an adult in good health. The chain employs TRBV7-2 and TRBJ2-7; maybe TRBD1 (5 bases). Sequencing used peripheral blood, obtained on day 0 of AZD1222 vaccination. CDR3 in DNA: TGTGCCAGCAGTATTCGACAGCCCCCTTATGAGCAGTACTTC. It is translated as CASSIRQPPYEQYF.